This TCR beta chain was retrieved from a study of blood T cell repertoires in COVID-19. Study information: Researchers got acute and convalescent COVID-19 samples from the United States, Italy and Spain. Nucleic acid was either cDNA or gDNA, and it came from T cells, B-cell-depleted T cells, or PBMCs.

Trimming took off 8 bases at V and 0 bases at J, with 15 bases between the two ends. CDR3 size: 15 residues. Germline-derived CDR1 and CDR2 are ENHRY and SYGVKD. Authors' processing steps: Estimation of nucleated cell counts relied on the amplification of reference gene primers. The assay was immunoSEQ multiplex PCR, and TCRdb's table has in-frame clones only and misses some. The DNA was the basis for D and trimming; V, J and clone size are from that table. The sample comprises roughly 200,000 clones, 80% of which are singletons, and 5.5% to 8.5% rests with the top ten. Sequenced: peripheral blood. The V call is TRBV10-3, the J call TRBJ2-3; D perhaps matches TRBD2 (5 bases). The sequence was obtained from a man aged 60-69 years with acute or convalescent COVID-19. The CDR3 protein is CAIRANGVSTDTQYF. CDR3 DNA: TGTGCCATCCGGGCAAACGGGGTTAGCACAGATACGCAGTATTTT.